This T cell receptor beta chain was captured by sequencing in a study of prognosis after radiotherapy for stage I lung cancer. Whole-study findings and limits: The median unique TCR clone count dropped from roughly 9,900 to 7,200 after stereotactic body radiation therapy.

The authors amplified TCR beta CDR3 from genomic DNA using two-round multiplex PCR. Gene-specific primers for each TRBV and TRBJ gene drove first-round PCR. MiXCR, run by TCRdb on the multiplex PCR reads, gives a single entry per CDR3 protein. The sample lists about 27,000 distinct CDR3 sequences; about 43% were seen once. This clonotype was picked up many times. Its specificity is unknown. Sample: PBMCs, taken before or after stereotactic body radiation therapy (not recorded which). The TCR originated in a donor aged 50 or older with non-small cell lung cancer.

CDR3 in DNA: TGCAGTGCTAGACTTAACGGGAGCAGAAGCAATCAGCCCCAGCATTTT. Translation: CSARLNGSRSNQPQHF. The chain joins TRBV20-1 to TRBJ1-5; D remains unclear. The germline V gene has CDR1 DFQATT and CDR2 SNEGSKA (reference sequence). This CDR3 has 16 amino acids. Trimming removed 2 bases from V and 1 base from J, with 15 bases in between.